This entry describes one T cell receptor beta chain. Antigen unknown. This specimen belongs to a study of cytomegalovirus exposure and HLA in healthy donors. Amplification used 60 Vbeta primers and 13 Jbeta primers. Sequenced by immunoSEQ multiplex PCR; TCRdb stores in-frame clones only, minus some. The sample holds about 90,000 clones, approximately 79% seen once. Notes on the study in general: Reported performance of the classifier showed diagnosis of cytomegalovirus status with high specificity and sensitivity. Judged likely to be a sequencing artifact was a cluster of highly shared sequence variants.

Material: PBMCs. The sequence came from a man aged 25-45 years in good health and CMV-seronegative.

CDR3 residues: CASSRDRTLSGNTIYF. For the CDR3, the DNA is TGTGCCAGCTCTCGGGACAGGACCCTCTCTGGAAACACCATATATTTT. The chain employs TRBV6-6 and TRBJ1-3; 8 bases match TRBD1. Germline CDR1 reads MNHNY; CDR2 reads SVGAGI (reference sequence). The J segment lost 0 bases and the V segment lost 8 bases, leaving 9 bases of the junction unmatched. The CDR3 contains 16 residues.